A selection of T cell receptor beta chains follows, all from one sample in a study of cytomegalovirus exposure and HLA in healthy donors. Profiled with immunoSEQ multiplex PCR; TCRdb holds only in-frame clones, not every one. There are about 160,000 clones in the sample; just under 80% occur only once, and 1.3% lies in the top ten. Sequenced: PBMCs. These receptors all stem from a man in his thirties or forties in good health and CMV-seronegative. Both conserved end residues are part of each CDR3.

J | V | CDR3
TRBJ2-1 | TRBV20-1 | CSASRALEQFF
TRBJ1-5 | TRBV10-3 | CAIRLTENQPQHF
TRBJ2-5 | TRBV19 | CASTSHGGDRETQYF
TRBJ2-7 | TRBV21-1 | CHGTEFYEQYF
TRBJ2-3 | TRBV19 | CASSRRDRSTDTQYF
TRBJ2-1 | TRBV7-9 | CASSPSGKQFF
TRBJ1-2 | TRBV7-9 | CASSPRTTGYTF
TRBJ2-7 | TRBV27 | CASSSQGQGGSEQYF
TRBJ2-2 | TRBV30 | CAWTRQGVSTGELFF
TRBJ1-4 | TRBV6-6 | CASSTNRGRGEKLFF
TRBJ1-5 | TRBV18 | CASSPRDRGGNQPQHF
TRBJ2-7 | TRBV30 | CAWTFRGWKTTYEQYF
TRBJ2-7 | TRBV5-6 | CASSLGTDYEQYF
TRBJ1-2 | TRBV6-5 | CASRPGQGAGYTF
TRBJ2-7 | TRBV29-1 | CSAAQGATYEQYF
TRBJ1-1 | TRBV4-1 | CASSQESMGQGAFF
TRBJ2-7 | TRBV28 | CASSSPTGFYEQYF
TRBJ2-7 | TRBV5-4 | CASSLGQGFLGEQYF
TRBJ2-7 | TRBV19 | CASSQGQPLYEQYF
TRBJ2-7 | TRBV7-2 | CASSFSDFSYERYF
TRBJ1-2 | TRBV27 | CASSLTGMVGYTF
TRBJ2-3 | TRBV5-1 | CASSPGQLNGVDTQYF
TRBJ1-1 | TRBV5-1 | CASSLRTGGGTEAFF
TRBJ2-1 | TRBV11-2 | CASSSYGGSGSNNEQFF
TRBJ1-5 | TRBV5-1 | CASSLDGRQPQHF
TRBJ2-7 | TRBV27 | CASSLQGTGKGNEQYF
TRBJ2-2 | TRBV19 | CAMSAGDLNTGELFF
TRBJ2-7 | TRBV4-3 | CASSQGQGSYEQYF
TRBJ1-1 | TRBV7-3 | CASSRTGGANTEAFF
TRBJ1-1 | TRBV9 | CASSVVGGEAFF
TRBJ2-7 | TRBV28 | CASRSTGDEQYF
TRBJ2-5 | TRBV28 | CASSLFQGAAQETQYF
TRBJ2-7 | TRBV7-9 | CASSLVLGATTYEQYF
TRBJ2-3 | TRBV30 | CAWTIPWASGVTDTQYF
TRBJ1-4 | TRBV30 | CAWPVSATNEKLFF
TRBJ1-4 | TRBV6-5 | CASRGAINEKLFF
TRBJ2-3 | TRBV7-3 | CASSLFPSADTQYF
TRBJ2-7 | TRBV6-6 | CASSDQGFGTYEQYF
TRBJ1-6 | TRBV18 | CASSETGFNSPLHF
TRBJ1-6 | TRBV6-5 | CASSKGVSSSPLHF
TRBJ2-7 | TRBV18 | CASSARQGVYEQYF
TRBJ2-5 | TRBV4-1 | CASSQGSLAGGETQYF
TRBJ1-4 | TRBV28 | CASREFNPNEKLFF
TRBJ2-5 | TRBV30 | CAWSQKTSGRAVHPSQETQYF
TRBJ1-6 | TRBV30 | CALSEGRSYNSPLHF
TRBJ2-1 | TRBV19 | CASSIPGQGSNEQFF
TRBJ2-1 | TRBV7-9 | CASSLMADNEQFF
TRBJ1-3 | TRBV19 | CVSSKDRGSLSGNTIYF
TRBJ1-2 | TRBV7-6 | CASSLASGDGYTF
TRBJ1-2 | TRBV5-6 | CASSLAGRTHGYTF
TRBJ1-4 | TRBV4-2 | CASSQRQSEGEKLFF
NA | TRBV29-1 | CSVQGTGASYEQYF
TRBJ2-7 | TRBV28 | CASSPSGGGVAAYEQYF
TRBJ1-3 | TRBV5-6 | CASRQQGISGNTIYF
TRBJ1-3 | TRBV9 | CASSAGQLISGNTIYF
TRBJ2-3 | TRBV13 | CASSPGGAGAQYF
TRBJ2-7 | TRBV5-1 | CASSLITSVYEQYF